These T cell receptor beta chains were read from a single sample in a study of cytomegalovirus exposure and HLA in healthy donors. Generated by immunoSEQ multiplex PCR, the TCRdb table keeps only in-frame clones and is missing some. The table lists under 200,000 clones, roughly 80% of them singletons. Material: PBMCs. The receptors shown here come from a man aged 45-60 years in good health and CMV-seropositive. The CDR3 runs from the conserved cysteine through the conserved F or W. The D gene is left open where the match is weak. Rows give clone size only sometimes, using once, few, many, or a class for an expanded clone.

d_gene: .; abundance: .; v_gene: TRBV28; j_gene: TRBJ2-4; CDR3aa: CASSFLQRADKGIQYF; CDR3nt: TGTGCCAGCAGTTTTCTCCAACGGGCGGACAAGGGCATTCAGTACTTC
d_gene: TRBD2; abundance: once; v_gene: TRBV30; j_gene: TRBJ2-1; CDR3aa: CACTGGDEQFF; CDR3nt: TGTGCCTGTACGGGGGGGGACGAGCAGTTCTTC
d_gene: TRBD2; abundance: .; v_gene: TRBV30; j_gene: TRBJ2-7; CDR3aa: CAWSRRTSGSYGNEQYF; CDR3nt: TGTGCCTGGAGTAGGCGGACTAGCGGGAGTTATGGAAACGAGCAGTACTTC
d_gene: TRBD1; abundance: .; v_gene: TRBV30; j_gene: TRBJ1-2; CDR3aa: CAWRTQGLYGYTF; CDR3nt: TGTGCCTGGAGAACACAGGGGCTCTATGGCTACACCTTC
d_gene: TRBD1; abundance: once; v_gene: TRBV30; j_gene: TRBJ2-4; CDR3aa: CAWSVQGANIQYF; CDR3nt: TGTGCCTGGAGTGTACAGGGGGCAAACATTCAGTACTTC
d_gene: .; abundance: .; v_gene: TRBV5-1; j_gene: TRBJ1-1; CDR3aa: CASSLRTVSDTEAFF; CDR3nt: TGCGCCAGCAGCTTAAGGACAGTCAGTGACACTGAAGCTTTCTTT
d_gene: TRBD1; abundance: .; v_gene: TRBV27; j_gene: TRBJ2-7; CDR3aa: CASSISQTGGPYEQYF; CDR3nt: TGTGCCAGCAGTATATCCCAGACAGGGGGCCCCTACGAGCAGTACTTC
d_gene: TRBD2; abundance: .; v_gene: TRBV19; j_gene: TRBJ2-1; CDR3aa: CASSIIRLADSYNEQFF; CDR3nt: TGTGCCAGTAGTATAATTCGACTAGCGGACTCCTACAATGAGCAGTTCTTC
d_gene: TRBD1; abundance: .; v_gene: TRBV15; j_gene: TRBJ2-7; CDR3aa: CATSRPGTVSYEQYF; CDR3nt: TGTGCCACCAGCAGACCCGGGACAGTCTCCTACGAGCAGTACTTC
d_gene: .; abundance: few; v_gene: TRBV11-2; j_gene: TRBJ2-7; CDR3aa: CASRSGGQAYEQYF; CDR3nt: TGTGCCAGCAGATCGGGGGGACAAGCCTACGAGCAGTACTTC
d_gene: TRBD2; abundance: .; v_gene: TRBV9; j_gene: TRBJ2-7; CDR3aa: CASSSLTSGFYEQYF; CDR3nt: TGTGCCAGCAGCTCTTTGACTAGCGGTTTCTACGAGCAGTACTTC
d_gene: .; abundance: .; v_gene: TRBV5-6; j_gene: TRBJ1-5; CDR3aa: CASSFRNQPQHF; CDR3nt: TGTGCCAGCAGCTTCCGGAATCAGCCCCAGCATTTT
d_gene: .; abundance: .; v_gene: TRBV2; j_gene: TRBJ2-5; CDR3aa: CASSSLQTQYF; CDR3nt: TGTGCCAGCAGTTCACTACAGACCCAGTACTTC
d_gene: .; abundance: .; v_gene: TRBV30; j_gene: TRBJ1-6; CDR3aa: CAWTISGSSYNSPLHF; CDR3nt: TGTGCCTGGACCATTTCAGGTAGCTCCTATAATTCACCCCTCCACTTT
d_gene: .; abundance: .; v_gene: TRBV29-1; j_gene: TRBJ2-1; CDR3aa: CSLTEGGSYNEQFF; CDR3nt: TGCAGCCTCACGGAGGGAGGCTCCTACAATGAGCAGTTCTTC
d_gene: .; abundance: .; v_gene: TRBV9; j_gene: TRBJ1-6; CDR3aa: CASSTETGNNSPLHF; CDR3nt: TGTGCCAGCAGCACCGAGACGGGTAATAATTCACCCCTCCACTTT
d_gene: .; abundance: .; v_gene: TRBV9; j_gene: TRBJ2-3; CDR3aa: CASSETSTDTQYF; CDR3nt: TGTGCCAGCAGCGAGACTAGCACAGATACGCAGTATTTT
d_gene: TRBD1; abundance: .; v_gene: TRBV28; j_gene: TRBJ2-7; CDR3aa: CASRTGWGQGRSYEQYF; CDR3nt: TGTGCCAGCAGGACCGGGTGGGGACAGGGAAGGTCCTACGAGCAGTACTTC
d_gene: .; abundance: .; v_gene: TRBV4-2; j_gene: TRBJ1-4; CDR3aa: CASSRQEDEKLFF; CDR3nt: TGTGCCAGCAGTCGACAGGAGGATGAAAAACTGTTTTTT
d_gene: .; abundance: few; v_gene: TRBV28; j_gene: TRBJ1-6; CDR3aa: CASSLWRVDSPLHF; CDR3nt: TGTGCCAGCAGTTTATGGCGTGTCGATTCACCCCTCCACTTT
d_gene: .; abundance: .; v_gene: TRBV6-1; j_gene: TRBJ1-1; CDR3aa: CASSEAGATYVEAFF; CDR3nt: TGTGCCAGCAGTGAAGCGGGGGCCACCTACGTTGAAGCTTTCTTT
d_gene: TRBD1; abundance: .; v_gene: TRBV6-1; j_gene: TRBJ2-7; CDR3aa: CASSGDRGWDEQYF; CDR3nt: TGTGCCAGCAGTGGGGACAGGGGATGGGACGAGCAGTACTTC
d_gene: TRBD1; abundance: .; v_gene: TRBV18; j_gene: TRBJ1-1; CDR3aa: CASSSRTGNTEAFF; CDR3nt: TGTGCCAGCTCATCCAGGACAGGGAACACTGAAGCTTTCTTT
d_gene: .; abundance: .; v_gene: TRBV9; j_gene: TRBJ2-1; CDR3aa: CASSVSGYNEQFF; CDR3nt: TGTGCCAGCAGCGTTAGCGGTTACAATGAGCAGTTCTTC
d_gene: TRBD2; abundance: .; v_gene: TRBV5-4; j_gene: TRBJ2-3; CDR3aa: CASSLKLAGTDTQYF; CDR3nt: TGTGCCAGCAGCTTGAAACTAGCGGGGACAGATACGCAGTATTTT
d_gene: TRBD1; abundance: .; v_gene: TRBV15; j_gene: TRBJ2-7; CDR3aa: CATHSGQGAIYEQYF; CDR3nt: TGTGCCACCCACAGCGGACAGGGGGCAATCTACGAGCAGTACTTC
d_gene: .; abundance: .; v_gene: TRBV5-1; j_gene: TRBJ2-5; CDR3aa: CASSLQGGRAKEETQYF; CDR3nt: TGCGCCAGCAGCTTGCAAGGGGGAAGAGCAAAGGAAGAGACCCAGTACTTC
d_gene: .; abundance: .; v_gene: TRBV29-1; j_gene: TRBJ2-1; CDR3aa: CSVGGQYVDNEQFF; CDR3nt: TGCAGCGTTGGAGGGCAGTATGTAGACAATGAGCAGTTCTTC
d_gene: TRBD1; abundance: .; v_gene: TRBV7-2; j_gene: TRBJ2-5; CDR3aa: CASSSTGNEETQYF; CDR3nt: TGTGCCAGCAGCTCGACAGGGAACGAAGAGACCCAGTACTTC
d_gene: TRBD1; abundance: .; v_gene: TRBV11-2; j_gene: TRBJ1-6; CDR3aa: CASRPGTGSSPLHF; CDR3nt: TGTGCCAGCAGGCCCGGGACAGGAAGTTCACCCCTCCACTTT
d_gene: TRBD1; abundance: .; v_gene: TRBV29-1; j_gene: TRBJ1-3; CDR3aa: CSTRQDRAGNTIYF; CDR3nt: TGCAGCACCCGCCAGGACAGGGCTGGAAACACCATATATTTT
d_gene: .; abundance: .; v_gene: TRBV9; j_gene: TRBJ2-1; CDR3aa: CASSVAENEQFF; CDR3nt: TGTGCCAGCAGCGTAGCCGAGAATGAGCAGTTCTTC
d_gene: .; abundance: .; v_gene: TRBV29-1; j_gene: TRBJ2-3; CDR3aa: CSVEAGRPPPRGRDTQYF; CDR3nt: TGCAGCGTTGAAGCCGGGCGTCCGCCCCCCAGGGGGAGGGATACGCAGTATTTT
d_gene: .; abundance: few; v_gene: TRBV6-5; j_gene: TRBJ1-3; CDR3aa: CASSYSGGSSGNTIYF; CDR3nt: TGTGCCAGCAGTTACTCCGGCGGGAGCTCTGGAAACACCATATATTTT
d_gene: TRBD1; abundance: .; v_gene: TRBV7-2; j_gene: TRBJ1-5; CDR3aa: CASSLGLGRGSNQPQHF; CDR3nt: TGTGCCAGCAGCTTGGGGCTTGGCAGGGGGTCGAATCAGCCCCAGCATTTT
d_gene: .; abundance: .; v_gene: TRBV5-4; j_gene: TRBJ1-2; CDR3aa: CASSSGQSGGTGYTF; CDR3nt: TGTGCCAGCAGCTCCGGACAGTCGGGAGGTACCGGCTACACCTTC
d_gene: .; abundance: .; v_gene: TRBV2; j_gene: TRBJ1-1; CDR3aa: CASGEQVTSQAFF; CDR3nt: TGTGCCAGCGGAGAACAGGTCACTTCTCAAGCTTTCTTT
d_gene: TRBD1; abundance: few; v_gene: TRBV27; j_gene: TRBJ2-7; CDR3aa: CASTRYGQGIYEQYF; CDR3nt: TGTGCCAGCACCAGATATGGACAGGGGATCTACGAGCAGTACTTC
d_gene: TRBD1; abundance: .; v_gene: TRBV4-2; j_gene: TRBJ1-1; CDR3aa: CASSQATGQGAMNTEAFF; CDR3nt: TGTGCCAGCAGCCAAGCAACGGGACAGGGTGCCATGAACACTGAAGCTTTCTTT
d_gene: .; abundance: .; v_gene: TRBV6-5; j_gene: TRBJ1-6; CDR3aa: CASSYSIGGMDSPLHF; CDR3nt: TGTGCCAGCAGTTACTCGATAGGGGGTATGGATTCACCCCTCCACTTT
d_gene: TRBD1; abundance: few; v_gene: TRBV10-3; j_gene: TRBJ1-1; CDR3aa: CAIRETGVNTEAFF; CDR3nt: TGTGCCATCAGGGAGACAGGGGTGAACACTGAAGCTTTCTTT
d_gene: TRBD1; abundance: once; v_gene: TRBV11-2; j_gene: TRBJ2-1; CDR3aa: CATAGQGWDEQFF; CDR3nt: TGTGCCACCGCTGGACAGGGTTGGGATGAGCAGTTCTTC